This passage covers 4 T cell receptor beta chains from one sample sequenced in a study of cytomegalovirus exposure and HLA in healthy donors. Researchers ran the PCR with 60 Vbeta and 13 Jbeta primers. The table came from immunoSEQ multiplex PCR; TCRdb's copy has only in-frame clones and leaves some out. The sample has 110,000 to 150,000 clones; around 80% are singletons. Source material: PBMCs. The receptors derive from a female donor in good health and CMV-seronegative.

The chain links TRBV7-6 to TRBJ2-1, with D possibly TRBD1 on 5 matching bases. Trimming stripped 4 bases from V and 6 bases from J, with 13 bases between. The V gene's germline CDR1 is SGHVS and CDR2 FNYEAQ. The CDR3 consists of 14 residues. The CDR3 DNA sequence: TGTGCCAGCAGCTGGGGCGCTGTGGGCAATGAGCAGTTCTTC. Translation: CASSWGAVGNEQFF.

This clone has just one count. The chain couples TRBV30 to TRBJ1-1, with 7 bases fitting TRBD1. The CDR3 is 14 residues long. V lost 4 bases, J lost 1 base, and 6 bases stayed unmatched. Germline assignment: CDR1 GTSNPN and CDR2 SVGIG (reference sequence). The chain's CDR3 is CAWTTGVGNTEAFF. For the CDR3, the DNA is TGTGCCTGGACTACAGGGGTCGGGAACACTGAAGCTTTCTTT.

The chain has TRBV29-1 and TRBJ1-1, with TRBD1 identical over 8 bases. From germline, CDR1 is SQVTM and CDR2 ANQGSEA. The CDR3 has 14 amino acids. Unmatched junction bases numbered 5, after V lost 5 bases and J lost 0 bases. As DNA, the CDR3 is TGCAGCGTTTCGACAGGGGCGCTGAACACTGAAGCTTTCTTT. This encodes CSVSTGALNTEAFF. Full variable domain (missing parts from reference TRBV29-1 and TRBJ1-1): SAVISQKPSRDICQRGTSLTIQCQVDSQVTMMFWYRQQPGQSLTLIATANQGSEATYESGFVIDKFPISRPNLTFSTLTVSNMSPEDSSIYLCSVSTGALNTEAFFGQGTRLTVV.

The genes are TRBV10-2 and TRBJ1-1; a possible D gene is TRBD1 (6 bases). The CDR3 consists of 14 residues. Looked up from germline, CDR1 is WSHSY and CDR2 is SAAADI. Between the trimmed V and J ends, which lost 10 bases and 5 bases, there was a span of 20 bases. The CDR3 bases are TGCGCCACCCGACCAGGGGAAGCTGGGACTGAAGCTTTCTTT. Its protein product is CATRPGEAGTEAFF.